This TCR beta chain was recovered during a study of cytomegalovirus exposure and HLA in healthy donors. General study results and limits: Most TCR sequences proved rare, with some public TCRs found in many donors.

13 Jbeta primers and 60 Vbeta primers were used for the PCR. Clones were sequenced by immunoSEQ multiplex PCR, and TCRdb holds only the in-frame ones, with some missing. The sample includes some 130,000 clones, approximately 80% of them seen just once. Per germline, CDR1 SGHAT and CDR2 FQNNGV. J was trimmed by 6 bases and V by 5 bases; bases with no gene match: 7. This CDR3 region has 15 residues. This clone was seen once. The antigen remains unidentified. V and J are TRBV11-2 and TRBJ2-2; 9 bases match TRBD1. The TCR sequence derives from a man aged 40-49 years in good health and CMV-seronegative. Sequencing was done on a sample of PBMCs. CDR3 nucleotide sequence: TGTGCCAGCAGCCCCGTATGGACAGGGGCCGGGGAGCTGTTTTTT. Its protein is CASSPVWTGAGELFF. Variable domain in full (rest from reference TRBV11-2 and TRBJ2-2): EAGVAQSPRYKIIEKRQSVAFWCNPISGHATLYWYQQILGQGPKLLIQFQNNGVVDDSQLPKDRFSAERLKGVDSTLKIQPAKLEDSAVYLCASSPVWTGAGELFFGEGSRLTVL.